A selection of T cell receptor beta chains follows, all from one sample in a study of cytomegalovirus exposure and HLA in healthy donors. Produced via immunoSEQ multiplex PCR; TCRdb's table is partial and in-frame only. The table has 100,000 to 150,000 clones, roughly 80% seen once. Sequenced input: PBMCs. These TCRs come from a middle-aged woman in good health and CMV-seropositive. CDR3s include the opening cysteine and the closing phenylalanine or tryptophan. The D gene is left open where the match is weak. Size tells how often a clone was seen (once, few, many) or the class of an expanded clone, and some rows leave it out.

clone_size	v_call	d_call	j_call	cdr3_aa	cdr3_nt
-	TRBV14	TRBD2	TRBJ2-2	CASSQRLAGFTGELFF	TGTGCCAGCAGCCAACGACTAGCGGGTTTCACCGGGGAGCTGTTTTTT
-	TRBV5-4	TRBD1	TRBJ2-7	CASSFRGGASHEQYF	TGTGCCAGCAGCTTTAGAGGGGGCGCCAGCCACGAGCAGTACTTC
-	TRBV2	-	TRBJ1-4	CASSKRGADKEKLFF	TGTGCCAGCAGTAAGCGGGGGGCTGACAAGGAAAAACTGTTTTTT
-	TRBV9	-	TRBJ1-5	CASSVGPDQPQHF	TGTGCCAGCAGCGTAGGGCCCGATCAGCCCCAGCATTTT
-	TRBV7-7	-	TRBJ1-1	CASSLTVNTEAFF	TGTGCCAGCAGCCTGACAGTGAACACTGAAGCTTTCTTT
-	TRBV7-3	-	TRBJ1-1	CASSLTGGGEAFF	TGTGCCAGCAGCTTAACTGGCGGGGGAGAAGCTTTCTTT
-	TRBV6-5	-	TRBJ1-1	CATGDLGGGNTEAFF	TGTGCCACTGGAGACTTGGGGGGAGGGAACACTGAAGCTTTCTTT
-	TRBV7-9	TRBD1	TRBJ1-2	CASSLGTGDQDYGYTF	TGTGCCAGCAGCTTAGGCACAGGGGACCAGGACTATGGCTACACCTTC
-	TRBV15	TRBD1	TRBJ2-7	CATSRGGQELYEQYF	TGTGCCACCAGCAGAGGAGGACAGGAGCTTTACGAGCAGTACTTC
-	TRBV5-6	TRBD1	TRBJ2-3	CASSPTGTAEYSDTQYF	TGTGCCAGCAGCCCCACCGGGACAGCCGAGTATTCGGATACGCAGTATTTT
-	TRBV20-1	-	TRBJ2-5	CSAIDRETQYF	TGCAGTGCTATTGACAGGGAGACCCAGTACTTC
-	TRBV27	TRBD1	TRBJ2-7	CASSSRTGANYEQYF	TGTGCCAGCAGTTCCCGGACAGGGGCTAACTACGAGCAGTACTTC
-	TRBV5-1	-	TRBJ2-7	CASSMRTGTGTYEQYF	TGCGCCAGCAGCATGCGCACAGGTACCGGCACCTACGAGCAGTACTTC
-	TRBV19	TRBD2	TRBJ2-7	CASSARGVSGPTHYEQYF	TGTGCCAGTAGTGCTCGGGGCGTTAGCGGGCCCACACACTACGAGCAGTACTTC
-	TRBV4-2	TRBD2	TRBJ2-7	CASSQDYGGWGLAGVSYEQYF	TGTGCCAGCAGCCAAGATTATGGGGGTTGGGGACTAGCGGGAGTGTCCTACGAGCAGTACTTC
-	TRBV9	-	TRBJ2-5	CASSVAWLGETQYF	TGTGCCAGCAGCGTAGCTTGGCTAGGAGAGACCCAGTACTTC
few	TRBV30	-	TRBJ1-1	CAWRGGRTTMNTEAFF	TGTGCCTGGAGGGGGGGAAGAACAACCATGAACACTGAAGCTTTCTTT
once	TRBV7-2	TRBD2	TRBJ2-7	CASSLREGDYEQYF	TGTGCCAGCAGCTTGAGGGAGGGCGACTACGAGCAGTACTTC
-	TRBV2	-	TRBJ2-6	CASRENKISGANVLTF	TGTGCCAGCAGGGAAAACAAAATCTCTGGGGCCAACGTCCTGACTTTC
-	TRBV18	-	TRBJ2-1	CASSPSNEQFF	TGTGCCAGCTCACCCTCCAATGAGCAGTTCTTC
-	TRBV7-2	TRBD2	TRBJ2-7	CASSLAGLANDEQYF	TGTGCCAGCAGCTTAGCAGGACTAGCGAACGACGAGCAGTACTTC
-	TRBV5-6	TRBD1	TRBJ1-2	CASSLFTGGNGHGYTF	TGTGCCAGCAGCCTTTTTACAGGGGGGAACGGGCATGGCTACACCTTC
few	TRBV27	-	TRBJ2-6	CASSQGPGANVLTF	TGTGCCAGCAGCCAGGGGCCTGGGGCCAACGTCCTGACTTTC
-	TRBV5-1	-	TRBJ1-2	CASSLQGANYGYTF	TGCGCCAGCAGCTTACAGGGCGCTAACTATGGCTACACCTTC
-	TRBV15	TRBD2	TRBJ2-1	CATSRGGGSGTERGFF	TGTGCCACCAGCAGAGGGGGGGGTAGCGGGACCGAGAGGGGGTTCTTC
-	TRBV4-3	TRBD2	TRBJ2-3	CASSQLVSGGSDTQYF	TGCGCCAGCAGCCAATTAGTCAGCGGGGGGTCAGATACGCAGTATTTT